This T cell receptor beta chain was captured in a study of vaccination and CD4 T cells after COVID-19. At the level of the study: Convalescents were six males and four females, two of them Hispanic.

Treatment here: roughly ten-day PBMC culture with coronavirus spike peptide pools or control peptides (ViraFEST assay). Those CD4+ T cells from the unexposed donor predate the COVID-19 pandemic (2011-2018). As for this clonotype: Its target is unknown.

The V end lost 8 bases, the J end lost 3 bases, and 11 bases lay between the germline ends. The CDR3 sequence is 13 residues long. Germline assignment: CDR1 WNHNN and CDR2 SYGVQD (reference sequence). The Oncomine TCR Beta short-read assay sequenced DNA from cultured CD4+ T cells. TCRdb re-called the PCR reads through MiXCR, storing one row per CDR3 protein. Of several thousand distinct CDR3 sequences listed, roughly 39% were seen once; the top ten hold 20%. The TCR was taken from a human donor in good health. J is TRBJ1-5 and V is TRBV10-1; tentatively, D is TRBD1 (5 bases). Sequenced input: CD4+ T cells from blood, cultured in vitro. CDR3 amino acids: CASVGRDNQPQHF. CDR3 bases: TGCGCCAGCGTTGGCAGGGACAATCAGCCCCAGCATTTT.